Included here is one T cell receptor beta chain sequence, with context. Its antigen is unidentified. TCRdb processed the 5' RACE reads again and assigns one entry to each CDR3 protein, with no DNA. The repertoire table contains some 110,000 distinct CDR3 sequences. These data originate in a study of T cells expressing NK-cell markers. At the level of the study: The sequencing cohort of eight donors included seven HCMV-seropositive individuals and one seronegative individual.

Points from the study as a whole: The contribution of dominant NKG2C+ clonotypes to CD8+ T cells in about 6 donors was roughly 1.0-7.5%.

The clonotype was recovered from a woman between 18 and 69 years old in good health. The sequenced sample was blood T cells: a sorted CD56 or NKG2C T cell subset, CD4+ or CD8+ T cells, or bulk PBMC T cells (not recorded which).

CDR3: CASSQQWVEQNQPQHF. This rearrangement joins TRBV4-1 to TRBJ1-5. There are 16 residues in the CDR3. Per the germline V gene, CDR1 is MGHRA and CDR2 is YSYEKL.